These 19 T cell receptor beta chains came from one sample sequenced in a study of read filtering for tumor transcriptome and immune sequencing (dated by TCRdb to the early 2020s). Sequenced on an Illumina HiSeq 4000. Starting from approximately 400 ng RNA, TCR libraries were constructed with the Immunoverse kit using molecular barcoded adaptors that cover the alpha/delta and beta/gamma chains. The raw public data were reprocessed by TCRdb itself: fastp quality trimming at Q25, MiXCR clonotype calling, in-frame beta chains only. Every distinct CDR3 protein forms one entry, paired with its most common genes and DNA. Counted in this sample were tens of thousands of distinct CDR3 sequences; around 20% of them appeared once. The ten largest make up under 40% of the sample. Sequenced sample: a population of CD138-negative cells sorted from bone marrow. Per the publication, the cell subset or site label means: bone marrow mononuclear cells depleted of CD138+ plasma/myeloma cells by negative magnetic selection. These receptors originate from a donor at least 40 years old with multiple myeloma.

The V gene is TRBV20-1, the J gene TRBJ1-2, with 7 positions matching TRBD1. With V trimmed by 0 bases and J by 4 bases, 11 bases remained unmatched. The CDR3 length is 16 residues. Looked up from germline, CDR1 is DFQATT and CDR2 is SNEGSKA (reference sequence). DNA of the CDR3: TGCAGTGCTAGAGATGGGGTCAGGGGGGAGATCTATGGCTACACCTTC. Translated, it gives CSARDGVRGEIYGYTF.

This chain links TRBV5-1 with TRBJ2-5, with 8 bases aligning to TRBD2. J gave up 4 bases and V 4 bases, and 12 bases lay outside the gene matches. This CDR3 is built from 16 residues. CDR1 and CDR2 from the germline V gene are SGHRS and YFSETQ. CDR3 sequence: CASSINRPGRGETQYF. Here the CDR3 DNA reads TGCGCCAGCAGCATCAACAGGCCCGGGAGGGGAGAGACCCAGTACTTC.

Sample share makes this clonotype medium-sized. This chain links TRBV28 with TRBJ2-1; D may be TRBD1 or TRBD2 (6 bases each). Germline CDR1 MDHEN, CDR2 SYDVKM. CDR3 length: 13 residues. V lost 6 bases and J lost 8, with 14 bases in between. CDR3 bases: TGTGCCAGCAGGGCGGGACACGGGTATGAGCAGTTCTTC. Protein sequence: CASRAGHGYEQFF.

This clonotype was detected once. A read error is possible here, since a much larger clone lies one base away. The chain joins TRBV28 to TRBJ1-4, with D hard to call. V was cut by 3 bases and J by 4 bases, with 3 bases left in between. CDR3 length: 12 amino acids. Germline CDR1 is MDHEN and CDR2 is SYDVKM. The CDR3 region is CASSFDNEKLFF. The CDR3 bases are TGTGCCAGCAGTTTTGATAATGAAAAACTGTTTTTT.

As concerns this clonotype: A much larger clone differs from this one at a single base, so this may be a read error. Without the conserved terminal phenylalanine or tryptophan, this CDR3 likely stems from a read error. The J gene is TRBJ2-2, the V gene TRBV5-1, with 8 bases aligning to TRBD2. J was trimmed by 4 bases and V by 0 bases; bases with no gene match: 5. This CDR3 is built from 16 residues. Germline values: CDR1 SGHRS, CDR2 YFSETQ. The DNA of the CDR3 is TGCGCCAGCAGCTTGGGCGCGGGAGGCCGCACCGGGGAGCTGTTTTCT. This translates into CASSLGAGGRTGELFS.

This clonotype appeared many times. V is TRBV6-6 and J is TRBJ2-1; no definite D call. V was clipped by 4 bases and J by 10 bases, with 14 bases between them. Germline values: CDR1 MNHNY, CDR2 SVGAGI (reference sequence). The CDR3 runs to 13 residues. CDR3 in DNA: TGTGCCAGCAGTTTCCATTTATTGGGGGAGCAGTTCTTC. Encoded protein: CASSFHLLGEQFF.

This clonotype was detected many times. The V gene is TRBV5-1, the J gene TRBJ2-1, with 7 nucleotides matching TRBD1. The CDR3 is made up of 16 amino acids. In germline, CDR1 is SGHRS, CDR2 YFSETQ. V was pared by 2 bases and J by 0 bases, with 5 bases of the junction left unmatched. The CDR3 region has the DNA TGCGCCAGCAGCTTACAGGGGTCCAGCTCCTACAATGAGCAGTTCTTC. Translated, it gives CASSLQGSSSYNEQFF.

In this sample, this clonotype turned up many times. The gene calls are TRBV12-3 or TRBV12-4 and TRBJ2-1; D is undetermined. The germline V and J ends were trimmed by 6 bases and 8 bases, with 11 bases remaining between them. CDR3 size: 12 residues. CDR3 DNA: TGTGCCAGCAGACCCCAAGACTATGAGCAGTTCTTC. Its translation: CASRPQDYEQFF.

Worth noting for this clonotype: Being one base from a much bigger clone, this may be a read error. This chain links TRBV7-2 with TRBJ2-2; unclear D gene. Germline lookup yields CDR1 SGHTA and CDR2 FQGNSA. This CDR3 is 14 amino acids long. Trimming cost V 1 base and J 6 bases, with 9 bases left between them. CDR3 residues: CASSLGRRAGELFF. CDR3 bases: TGTGCCAGCAGCTTAGGCCGACGCGCCGGGGAGCTGTTTTTT.

This clonotype was seen ten or more times. CDR3 residues: CASSSGGNYGYTF. DNA for the CDR3: TGTGCCAGCAGCTCCGGGGGGAACTATGGCTACACCTTC. The chain combines TRBV7-8 with TRBJ1-2, with a weak D call TRBD1 (5 bases). The V and J ends lost 4 bases and 2 bases respectively, with 8 bases between them. In germline, CDR1 is SGHVS, CDR2 FQNEAQ. The CDR3 length is 13 residues.

This clonotype has at least ten counts. The gene calls are TRBV28 and TRBJ2-1; 10 positions match TRBD1. Trimming took 6 bases from V and 2 from J; bases not matched to a gene: 1. Germline CDR1 and CDR2: MDHEN and SYDVKM. The CDR3 has 14 amino acids. Here the CDR3 DNA reads TGTGCCAGCAGAGGACAGGGGGCCTACAATGAGCAGTTCTTC. Translation: CASRGQGAYNEQFF.

Remarks on this clonotype: One end of the junction varies from germline; a read error may be responsible. The CDR3 sequence: CASRGQGVDGANFLTF. Written as DNA, the CDR3 is TGTGCCAGTAGGGGACAGGGGGTAGATGGGGCCAACTTCCTGACTTTC. The chain recombines TRBV19 with TRBJ2-6; 11 bases are shared with TRBD1. This CDR3 comprises 16 residues. Germline V lookup: CDR1 LNHDA, CDR2 SQIVND (reference sequence).

The chain's CDR3 is CASSPWDRGPAFF. CDR3 DNA: TGTGCCAGCAGCCCCTGGGACCGGGGTCCAGCTTTCTTT. The gene calls are TRBV3-1 and TRBJ1-1; weak D call: TRBD1 (5 bases). CDR3 length equals 13 residues. CDR1 is LGHDT and CDR2 is YNNKEL in the germline V gene (reference sequence). Trimming removed 4 bases at V and 10 bases at J, with 16 bases between.

At least ten counts were recorded for this clonotype. V and J are TRBV29-1 and TRBJ2-7; the match to TRBD1 covers 8 bases. Germline trimming cut 3 bases from V and 2 bases from J; bases unmatched to any gene: 6. This CDR3 is built from 14 residues. The V gene's germline CDR1 is SQVTM and CDR2 ANQGSEA. CDR3 residues: CSVDADREPYEQYF. The CDR3 region has the DNA TGCAGCGTTGACGCGGACAGGGAACCCTACGAGCAGTACTTC.

This clonotype has just one count. A much larger clone differs by one base, so this may be a read error. The chain uses TRBV29-1 and TRBJ2-1; possibly TRBD1 for D (7 bases). Germline assignment: CDR1 SQVTM and CDR2 ANQGSEA. The CDR3 is 14 amino acids. V gave up 3 bases and J gave up 9 bases, with 18 bases separating them. The CDR3 loop reads CSVDRWQGGSEQFF. CDR3 coding DNA: TGCAGCGTTGATAGGTGGCAGGGGGGCAGTGAGCAGTTCTTC.

In regard to this clonotype: This may be a read error: a much more frequent sequence differs by one nucleotide. The gene calls are TRBV19 and TRBJ2-5; no firm D call. CDR3 length equals 15 residues. In germline, CDR1 is LNHDA, CDR2 SQIVND (reference sequence). CDR3 DNA: TGTGCCAGTAGTACCACTCATGGGGTTGGAGAGTCCCAGTACTTC. Its translation: CASSTTHGVGESQYF.

The chain links TRBV7-9 to TRBJ2-1; 7 positions match TRBD2. Germline lookup yields CDR1 SEHNR and CDR2 FQNEAQ (reference sequence). V lost 9 bases, J lost 4 bases, and 27 bases stayed unmatched. The CDR3 length is 20 residues. The CDR3 protein is CASSQGSSGSTQWGYNEQFF. Here the CDR3 DNA reads TGTGCCAGTAGCCAAGGGTCTAGCGGTAGTACCCAATGGGGTTACAATGAGCAGTTCTTC.

This clonotype was seen ten or more times. CDR3 bases: TGTGCCAGCAGTTTCCAGGGGAGCTCCTATAATTCACCCCTCCACTTT. Residues: CASSFQGSSYNSPLHF. V is TRBV12-3 or TRBV12-4 and J is TRBJ1-6; D is possibly TRBD1 (6 bases). Trimming took 3 bases from V and 0 from J, leaving 9 bases between them. This CDR3 is built from 16 residues.

This clonotype has at least ten counts. For the CDR3, the DNA is TGTGCCAGCAGTGAATTATATGGATCGGGTGAGACCCAGTACTTC. It translates to CASSELYGSGETQYF. This chain links TRBV2 with TRBJ2-5, with D unresolved. V shed 2 bases and J shed 5 bases, with 15 bases lying between them. The CDR3 sequence is 15 residues long. The germline CDR1 and CDR2 sequences are SNHLY and FYNNEI.